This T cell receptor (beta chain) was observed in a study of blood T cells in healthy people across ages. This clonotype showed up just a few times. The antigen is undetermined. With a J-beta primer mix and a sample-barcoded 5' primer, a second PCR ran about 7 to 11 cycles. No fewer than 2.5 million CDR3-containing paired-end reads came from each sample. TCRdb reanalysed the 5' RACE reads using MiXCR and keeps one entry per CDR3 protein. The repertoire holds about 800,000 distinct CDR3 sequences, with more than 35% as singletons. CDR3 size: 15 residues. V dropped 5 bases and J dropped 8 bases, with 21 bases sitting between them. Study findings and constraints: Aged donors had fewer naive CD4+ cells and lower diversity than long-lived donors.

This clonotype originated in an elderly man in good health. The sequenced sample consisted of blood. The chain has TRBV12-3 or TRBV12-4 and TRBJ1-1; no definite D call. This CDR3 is CASSPSYTFSREAFF. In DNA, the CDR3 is TGTGCCAGCAGTCCCTCATACACATTTTCACGGGAAGCTTTCTTT.